One and the same sample provided the 30 T cell receptor beta chains below, sequenced in a study of blood T cell repertoires in COVID-19. Generated by immunoSEQ multiplex PCR, the TCRdb table keeps only in-frame clones and is missing some. The table includes under 300,000 clones, 75% to 90% detected once. Sequenced sample: peripheral blood. The origin of the receptors is a woman aged 40 to 55 who had recovered from COVID-19.

This clone was seen a handful of times. The chain couples TRBV10-3 to TRBJ1-1, with D unclear. Germline CDR1 ENHRY, CDR2 SYGVKD. The CDR3 is 13 residues long. V was trimmed by 6 bases and J by 1 base, leaving 9 bases between them. The CDR3 nucleotides are TGTGCCATCAGCGAACGACAGAACACTGAAGCTTTCTTT. Translation: CAISERQNTEAFF.

The chain is built from TRBV19 and TRBJ2-7; maybe TRBD1 (5 bases). This CDR3 has 15 amino acids. Germline V gene data show CDR1 as LNHDA and CDR2 as SQIVND (reference sequence). Trimming removed 3 bases from V and 5 bases from J, with 17 bases in between. The CDR3, as DNA: TGTGCCAGTAGTATTAGGGCAGGGTTACCGAACGAGCAGTACTTC. It translates to CASSIRAGLPNEQYF.

The V call is TRBV7-9, the J call TRBJ1-2, with D unclear. The V and J ends lost 1 base and 5 bases respectively, with 8 bases between them. From germline, CDR1 is SEHNR and CDR2 FQNEAQ (reference sequence). The CDR3 extends over 13 amino acids. The CDR3 coding sequence is TGTGCCAGCAGCTTAGGGTCGGGGTATGGCTACACCTTC. Its protein is CASSLGSGYGYTF.

CDR3 bases: TGTGCCAGCAGCCCTCAGGGGACCTACAATGAGCAGTTCTTC. Translating gives CASSPQGTYNEQFF. The J gene is TRBJ2-1, the V gene TRBV3-1 (or the pseudogene TRBV3-2), with D possibly TRBD1 on 6 matching bases. This CDR3 is built from 14 residues. The V gene lost 4 bases and the J gene lost 2 bases, with 9 bases spanning the gap. Per the germline V gene, CDR1 is LGHDT and CDR2 is YNNKEL (reference sequence).

The chain recombines TRBV19 with TRBJ2-7, with TRBD1 matching 11 bases. The germline gives CDR1 LNHDA, CDR2 SQIVND (reference sequence). The junction had 8 bases not matched to a gene; V was cut back by 5 bases and J by 5 bases. The CDR3 consists of 15 residues. This CDR3 is CASSDGQGANHEQYF. DNA for the CDR3: TGTGCCAGTAGTGACGGACAGGGGGCTAACCACGAGCAGTACTTC.

The chain couples TRBV11-2 to TRBJ2-5; 10 nucleotides match TRBD1. CDR1 is SGHAT, CDR2 FQNNGV, per germline. This CDR3 is 15 amino acids long. V dropped 3 bases and J dropped 5; count of bases not matched to a gene: 6. CDR3 loop: CASSLRQGARETQYF. Written as DNA, the CDR3 is TGTGCCAGCAGCTTGCGACAGGGGGCGCGGGAGACCCAGTACTTC.

The chain employs TRBV27 and TRBJ1-2; D is possibly TRBD1 (6 bases). CDR3 size: 13 residues. V was clipped by 7 bases and J by 2 bases, with 11 bases between them. The germline gives CDR1 MNHEY, CDR2 SMNVEV (reference sequence). Here the CDR3 DNA reads TGTGCCAGCATGGGGGCCAAAAACTATGGCTACACCTTC. Translation gives CASMGAKNYGYTF.

The gene calls are TRBV5-6 and TRBJ1-1; D call uncertain. V shed 3 bases and J shed 0 bases, with 12 bases lying between them. Germline V gene data show CDR1 as SGHDT and CDR2 as YYEEEE. This CDR3 region has 15 residues. DNA of the CDR3: TGTGCCAGCAGCTGGGCGTTAACGGTGAACACTGAAGCTTTCTTT. Its protein is CASSWALTVNTEAFF.

The rearrangement uses TRBV19 and TRBJ1-3; D gene ambiguous. V lost 3 bases and J 15 bases, leaving 15 bases between the germline ends. Per germline, CDR1 LNHDA and CDR2 SQIVND (reference sequence). This CDR3 comprises 12 residues. Written as DNA, the CDR3 is TGTGCCAGTAGTATTACCGGGGAAGAACCATATTTT. Protein sequence: CASSITGEEPYF.

The rearrangement joins TRBV27 to TRBJ2-1; TRBD2 matches 10 bases. Germline trimming cut 6 bases from V and 6 bases from J; bases unmatched to any gene: 8. The CDR3 runs to 15 residues. Germline CDR1 is MNHEY and CDR2 is SMNVEV (reference sequence). The CDR3 protein is CASSPGTSAGNEQFF. The CDR3 DNA sequence: TGTGCCAGCAGCCCTGGGACTAGCGCCGGCAATGAGCAGTTCTTC.

The rearrangement links TRBV18 to TRBJ2-2, with TRBD2 matching over 12 bases. The germline CDR1 and CDR2 sequences are KGHSH and LQKENI. The junction had 11 bases not matched to a gene; V was cut back by 11 bases and J by 4 bases. The CDR3 covers 16 residues. The CDR3 spells CAGSTSGSVSTGELFF. The CDR3 DNA sequence: TGTGCCGGATCGACTAGCGGGAGTGTCAGCACCGGGGAGCTGTTTTTT.

Remarks on this clone: Distinct nucleotide sequences in the sample also encode this CDR3. This chain uses TRBV7-7 with TRBJ2-3, with TRBD2 matching 9 bases. Germline V lookup: CDR1 SSHAT, CDR2 FNYEAQ (reference sequence). This CDR3 has 15 amino acids. Trimming at V came to 5 bases and at J to 3 bases, leaving 6 bases not matched to a gene. The CDR3 DNA follows: TGTGCCAGCAGCCCGGGACTAGCCGCTACAGATACGCAGTATTTT. It translates to CASSPGLAATDTQYF.

The rearrangement links TRBV2 to TRBJ2-1, with D maybe TRBD2 (5 bases). The CDR3 is made up of 15 amino acids. The germline V gene has CDR1 SNHLY and CDR2 FYNNEI. V was trimmed by 3 bases and J by 6 bases, leaving 15 bases between them. In nucleotides, the CDR3 is TGTGCCAGCAGTGACGGGCTCCGCGGGCCCAATGAGCAGTTCTTC. Protein product: CASSDGLRGPNEQFF.

The chain uses TRBV11-2 and TRBJ1-1; 10 bases match TRBD1. V lost 4 bases, J lost 1 base, and 9 bases stayed unmatched. This CDR3 is built from 17 residues. Germline V gene data show CDR1 as SGHAT and CDR2 as FQNNGV. The CDR3 here is CASSYDGQGVGNTEAFF. CDR3 coding DNA: TGTGCCAGCAGCTATGACGGACAGGGGGTCGGGAACACTGAAGCTTTCTTT.

The J gene is TRBJ2-5, the V gene TRBV16; perhaps TRBD2 as D (5 bases). CDR1 and CDR2 (germline): KGHSY, FQNENV. Trimming pared 5 bases from V and 14 bases from J, leaving 18 bases between. The CDR3 extends over 12 amino acids. The CDR3 DNA reads TGTGCCAGCAGCTCAAACGGGATCCAGGCCTACTTC. As protein: CASSSNGIQAYF.

The chain has TRBV29-1 and TRBJ2-7; 10 bases align to TRBD1. Germline lookup yields CDR1 SQVTM and CDR2 ANQGSEA. J was trimmed by 9 bases and V by 7 bases; bases with no gene match: 12. The length of the CDR3 is 13 residues. The CDR3 DNA is TGCAGCGGGGCGACAGGGGGCGAGGGTGGGCAGTACTTC. Amino acids: CSGATGGEGGQYF.

The V call is TRBV29-1, the J call TRBJ2-1; D uncertain. CDR1 is SQVTM and CDR2 is ANQGSEA in the germline V gene. The V end lost 7 bases, the J end lost 0 bases, and 7 bases lay between the germline ends. The CDR3 runs 12 residues. CDR3 DNA sequence: TGCAGCGGGGCTCTCTCCTACAATGAGCAGTTCTTC. The encoded protein is CSGALSYNEQFF.

The chain links TRBV5-1 to TRBJ2-3; possibly TRBD1 for D (5 bases). Germline V CDR1 and CDR2: SGHRS, YFSETQ. The ends were cut back, 5 bases at V and 3 bases at J, with 7 bases in the middle. The CDR3 is made up of 12 amino acids. The CDR3 coding sequence is TGCGCCAGCAGGACAGAAACAGATACGCAGTATTTT. Amino acids: CASRTETDTQYF.

V and J are TRBV18 and TRBJ2-2, with D possibly TRBD1 on 6 matching bases. The CDR3 covers 15 residues. V was cut by 6 bases and J by 1 base, with 12 bases left in between. Germline V gene sequence: CDR1 KGHSH, CDR2 LQKENI. Here the CDR3 DNA reads TGTGCCAGCTCCACGGGACACCAGAACACCGGGGAGCTGTTTTTT. It encodes CASSTGHQNTGELFF. Combining the CDR3 with reference TRBV18 and TRBJ2-2 gives the whole variable domain NAGVMQNPRHLVRRRGQEARLRCSPMKGHSHVYWYRQLPEEGLKFMVYLQKENIIDESGMPKERFSAEFPKEGPSILRIQQVVRGDSAAYFCASSTGHQNTGELFFGEGSRLTVL.

The chain has TRBV3-1 (or the pseudogene TRBV3-2) and TRBJ2-2; 13 positions agree with TRBD2. Losses at the gene ends were 4 bases for V and 6 bases for J; bases not matched to a gene: 5. The CDR3 consists of 16 residues. The V gene's germline CDR1 is LGHDT and CDR2 YNNKEL (reference sequence). The CDR3 loop reads CASSPPGLAGAGELFF. DNA for the CDR3: TGTGCCAGCAGCCCACCCGGACTAGCGGGAGCCGGGGAGCTGTTTTTT.

This clone was counted between two and nine times. The chain joins TRBV6-1 to TRBJ2-3, with 15 bases identical to TRBD2. Germline CDR1 is MNHNS and CDR2 is SASEGT. V trimming: 2 bases; J trimming: 6 bases; junction bases outside the gene matches: 18. The CDR3 is made up of 21 amino acids. For the CDR3, the DNA is TGTGCCAGCAGTGAACCATCAGGACTAGCGGGAGGGCCTGGTGGTTTGGATACGCAGTATTTT. Its translation: CASSEPSGLAGGPGGLDTQYF.

V is TRBV5-4 and J is TRBJ2-5; 13 bases are a match to TRBD2. Germline V gene sequence: CDR1 SGHNT, CDR2 YYREEE (reference sequence). J lost 1 base, V lost 0 bases, and 3 bases had no gene match. CDR3 length equals 17 residues. The CDR3 region has the DNA TGTGCCAGCAGCTTGGCCCGACTAGCGGGAGGCCAAGAGACCCAGTACTTC. This codes for CASSLARLAGGQETQYF. Full variable domain (outside the CDR3, taken from reference TRBV5-4 and TRBJ2-5): ETGVTQSPTHLIKTRGQQVTLRCSSQSGHNTVSWYQQALGQGPQFIFQYYREEENGRGNFPPRFSGLQFPNYSSELNVNALELDDSALYLCASSLARLAGGQETQYFGPGTRLLVL.

V is TRBV18 and J is TRBJ2-7; 7 nucleotides line up with TRBD1. The CDR3 spans 13 residues. CDR1 and CDR2 from the germline V gene are KGHSH and LQKENI. V lost 4 bases, J lost 7 bases, and 7 bases stayed unmatched. DNA for the CDR3: TGTGCCAGCTCACAACACAGGGGAGAAGAGCAGTACTTC. Its protein is CASSQHRGEEQYF.

The chain has TRBV2 and TRBJ2-7; the D is unclear. Between the trimmed V and J ends, which lost 2 bases and 3 bases, there was a span of 2 bases. Germline V gene sequence: CDR1 SNHLY, CDR2 FYNNEI. The CDR3 loop spans 11 amino acids. The CDR3 protein is CASSERYEQYF. CDR3 coding DNA: TGTGCCAGCAGTGAACGCTACGAGCAGTACTTC.

The chain combines TRBV19 with TRBJ2-7; 11 bases agree with TRBD1. The CDR3 covers 16 residues. Germline CDR1 and CDR2: LNHDA and SQIVND (reference sequence). V dropped 4 bases and J dropped 0; count of bases not matched to a gene: 5. CDR3 residues: CASSRGQGEGSYEQYF. CDR3 sequence (DNA): TGTGCCAGTAGTAGGGGACAGGGGGAAGGCTCCTACGAGCAGTACTTC.

The chain joins TRBV12-3 or TRBV12-4 to TRBJ2-3; D uncertain. Trimming removed 5 bases from V and 5 bases from J, with 11 bases in between. The CDR3 consists of 13 residues. The CDR3 here is CASSPGRGDTQYF. CDR3 in DNA: TGTGCCAGCAGTCCTGGAAGAGGAGATACGCAGTATTTT.

This clone was counted once. The chain carries TRBV2 and TRBJ1-4, with 12 bases that match TRBD1. The CDR3 contains 15 residues. The V gene end was trimmed by 3 bases and the J gene end by 10 bases; junction bases not matched to a gene: 6. The germline V gene has CDR1 SNHLY and CDR2 FYNNEI. CDR3 sequence: CASSDIGTGGRKLFF. As DNA, the CDR3 is TGTGCCAGCAGTGACATCGGGACAGGGGGCCGAAAACTGTTTTTT.

This clone was found once. The V and J genes are TRBV5-1 and TRBJ2-7, with 8 bases lining up with TRBD2. The length of the CDR3 is 16 residues. The germline gives CDR1 SGHRS, CDR2 YFSETQ. With V trimmed by 0 bases and J by 1 base, 6 bases remained unmatched. The CDR3 bases are TGCGCCAGCAGCTTGGCCTGGGGCGGGAGGTCCTACGAGCAGTACTTC. Its translation is CASSLAWGGRSYEQYF.

As to this clone: Other nucleotide sequences from this sample produce the same CDR3. This chain joins TRBV27 and TRBJ1-4; no clear D gene. This CDR3 has 15 residues. V gave up 1 base and J gave up 0 bases, with 6 bases separating them. Germline lookup yields CDR1 MNHEY and CDR2 SMNVEV (reference sequence). CDR3 sequence: CASSLYGATNEKLFF. The CDR3 DNA follows: TGTGCCAGCAGTTTATACGGTGCAACTAATGAAAAACTGTTTTTT.

The chain combines TRBV3-1 (or the pseudogene TRBV3-2) with TRBJ2-6, with no clear D. V dropped 3 bases and J dropped 0 bases, with 3 bases sitting between them. The CDR3 has 14 residues. CDR1 is LGHDT, CDR2 YNNKEL, per germline (reference sequence). The CDR3 region has the DNA TGTGCCAGCAGCCAGGCCTCTGGGGCCAACGTCCTGACTTTC. This sequence encodes CASSQASGANVLTF.